The rows below give T cell receptor beta chains drawn from one sample of a study of T cells in localized non-small cell lung cancer. Generated by immunoSEQ multiplex PCR, the TCRdb table keeps only in-frame clones and is missing some. The table has around 92,000 clones, approximately 91% seen once; the top ten hold about 4%. Here the sequenced sample was PBMCs, taken before any cancer treatment. All receptors come from a woman aged 40 to 75 with stage II squamous cell lung carcinoma. CDR3s include the opening cysteine and the closing phenylalanine or tryptophan. D genes are given only for firm matches. Size is stated for part of the rows, as once, few or many counts, or as a class when the clone is expanded.

-,-,TRBV29-1,TRBJ1-1,CSVGDRRNTEAFF,TGCAGCGTTGGCGATCGGCGAAACACTGAAGCTTTCTTT
-,TRBD2,TRBV10-3,TRBJ2-2,CAISVGLTTGELFF,TGTGCCATCAGTGTGGGACTAACCACCGGGGAGCTGTTTTTT
-,TRBD1,TRBV2,TRBJ2-1,CASSESGQGGDEQFF,TGTGCCAGCAGTGAGTCAGGACAGGGGGGCGATGAGCAGTTCTTC
-,TRBD1,TRBV6-1,TRBJ1-3,CASTEGQATASGNTIYF,TGTGCCAGCACTGAGGGACAGGCAACCGCCTCTGGAAACACCATATATTTT
-,-,TRBV28,TRBJ1-4,CASSRNEKLFF,TGTGCCAGCAGCCGTAATGAAAAACTGTTTTTT
-,-,TRBV6-1,TRBJ1-2,CASSVSRWQGENYGYTF,TGTGCCAGCAGTGTGTCGCGGTGGCAGGGCGAAAACTATGGCTACACCTTC
-,TRBD2,TRBV19,TRBJ2-1,CASKDRASGGRYNEQFF,TGTGCCAGTAAAGACAGGGCTAGCGGGGGTAGGTACAATGAGCAGTTCTTC
-,TRBD1,TRBV5-4,TRBJ1-5,CASSLDRVQPQHF,TGTGCCAGCAGTTTGGACAGGGTTCAGCCCCAGCATTTT
-,-,TRBV6-5,TRBJ1-6,CASSRTGGNSPLHF,TGTGCCAGCAGTCGAACAGGTGGTAATTCACCCCTCCACTTT
-,TRBD2,TRBV18,TRBJ2-2,CASSPGAGGSHGELFF,TGTGCCAGCTCACCCGGAGCGGGAGGGAGTCACGGGGAGCTGTTTTTT
-,-,TRBV2,TRBJ2-5,CASSAGETQYF,TGTGCCAGCAGTGCCGGAGAGACCCAGTACTTC
-,-,TRBV5-1,TRBJ2-4,CASRLRGSGDIQYF,TGCGCCAGCAGGTTGAGAGGGAGTGGTGACATTCAGTACTTC
-,TRBD2,TRBV2,TRBJ2-2,CASSEKRGGRVRGGELFF,TGTGCCAGCAGTGAGAAGCGGGGGGGCCGGGTTCGAGGCGGGGAGCTGTTTTTT
-,-,TRBV19,TRBJ2-2,CASSIRITGELFF,TGTGCCAGTAGTATACGGATCACCGGGGAGCTGTTTTTT
-,TRBD1,TRBV6-6,TRBJ1-5,CASRGTDNQPQHF,TGTGCCAGCAGGGGGACAGACAATCAGCCCCAGCATTTT
-,-,TRBV4-2,TRBJ2-2,CASSQGIQGTTGELFF,TGTGCCAGCAGCCAAGGAATTCAGGGGACCACCGGGGAGCTGTTTTTT
-,TRBD1,TRBV5-1,TRBJ2-2,CASSLAGGFTGELFF,TGCGCCAGCAGCTTGGCAGGGGGTTTCACCGGGGAGCTGTTTTTT
-,TRBD1,TRBV7-9,TRBJ2-5,CASSLGQGWETQYF,TGTGCCAGCAGTTTAGGACAGGGGTGGGAGACCCAGTACTTC
-,-,TRBV28,TRBJ2-7,CAGPPEQYF,TGTGCCGGCCCCCCCGAGCAGTACTTC
few,-,TRBV5-6,TRBJ1-4,CASSAAWASGKLFF,TGTGCCAGCAGCGCCGCCTGGGCGAGTGGAAAACTGTTTTTT
-,-,TRBV15,TRBJ1-1,CATTTTSGGRVNTEAFF,TGTGCCACCACCACAACCTCGGGAGGGCGGGTGAACACTGAAGCTTTCTTT
-,-,TRBV28,TRBJ2-7,CASRKYEQYF,TGTGCCAGCAGAAAATACGAGCAGTACTTC
-,-,TRBV19,TRBJ1-4,CASSILQGPTNEKLFF,TGTGCCAGTAGTATCCTACAGGGTCCAACTAATGAAAAACTGTTTTTT
once,TRBD1,TRBV29-1,TRBJ2-2,CSATGGAGELFF,TGCAGCGCCACAGGGGGCGCCGGGGAGCTGTTTTTT
-,TRBD1,TRBV5-4,TRBJ2-6,CASRPTGISGANVLTF,TGTGCCAGCAGGCCGACAGGGATCTCTGGGGCCAACGTCCTGACTTTC
-,TRBD1,TRBV6-1,TRBJ1-4,CASSERPGQGRNEKLFF,TGTGCCAGCAGTGAACGTCCGGGACAGGGGCGTAATGAAAAACTGTTTTTT
-,TRBD1,TRBV5-1,TRBJ2-1,CASSDGTGVSNEQFF,TGCGCCAGCAGCGATGGGACAGGGGTAAGCAATGAGCAGTTCTTC
-,-,TRBV5-4,TRBJ2-3,CASSWRVNTDTQYF,TGTGCCAGCAGCTGGAGGGTGAACACAGATACGCAGTATTTT
once,-,TRBV5-4,TRBJ1-1,CASSSPTGMNTEAFF,TGTGCCAGCAGCTCCCCCACGGGCATGAACACTGAAGCTTTCTTT
-,TRBD1,TRBV29-1,TRBJ1-2,CSVSGQARAGYTF,TGCAGCGTCTCCGGACAGGCTAGGGCTGGCTACACCTTC
once,-,TRBV7-9,TRBJ2-1,CASSSPTTGPDYNEQFF,TGTGCCAGCAGCTCGCCAACGACAGGTCCCGACTACAATGAGCAGTTCTTC